This TCR beta chain was captured by sequencing in a study of T cells in Graves' hyperthyroidism and ophthalmopathy. CDR1 is KGHSY and CDR2 is FQNENV in the germline V gene. The CDR3 has 15 residues. On this clonotype: One end of the junction is discordant with germline, which a read error may explain.

RNA transcripts were the template for amplifying TCR beta CDR3 regions. HTBI primers were the set used in a first-round RT-PCR of the TCR CDR3. TCRdb used MiXCR to reprocess the multiplex PCR reads, holding one entry per CDR3 protein. The sample shows over 350,000 distinct CDR3 sequences, around an eighth of them seen only once. The V call is TRBV16, the J call TRBJ1-1, with D maybe TRBD1 (5 bases). The specimen sequenced was blood. The TCR originated in a man aged 50 or older with Graves' ophthalmopathy. The CDR3 spells CSSSLVEGRNTEAFF. CDR3 DNA sequence: TGTTCCAGCAGCCTCGTGGAGGGGCGGAACACTGAAGCTTTCTTT. Filled out from reference TRBV16 and TRBJ1-1, the complete variable domain reads GEEVAQTPKHLVRGEGQKAKLYCAPIKGHSYVFWYQQVLKNEFKFLISFQNENVFDETGMPKERFSAKCLPNSPCSLEIQATKLEDSAVYFCSSSLVEGRNTEAFFGQGTRLTVV.